The 14 T cell receptor beta chains in this list originate from one sample, sequenced in a study of T cells after posttransplantation cyclophosphamide. The repertoire was sequenced with immunoSEQ multiplex PCR; TCRdb's copy has only in-frame clones and lacks some. Of some 12,000 clones listed, around 96% were seen once; the top ten hold under 0.35%. The sample consisted of naive CD8+ T cells sorted from PBMCs. Receptors were obtained from a man under 40 in good health and a related stem cell transplant donor.

J is TRBJ1-1 and V is TRBV28, with 7 bases aligning to TRBD1. The CDR3 has 14 amino acids. CDR1 and CDR2 (germline): MDHEN, SYDVKM. With 7 bases clipped from V and 5 bases from J, the junction kept 10 bases outside the gene matches. The CDR3 DNA sequence: TGTGCCAGCACTGTGACGGGACAGTGGACTGAAGCTTTCTTT. It specifies CASTVTGQWTEAFF.

In DNA form, the CDR3 reads TGTGCCAGCAGGGCCCCCGGGAGCCACTCCTACGAGCAGTACTTC. As protein: CASRAPGSHSYEQYF. The V gene is TRBV6-5, the J gene TRBJ2-7; weak D call: TRBD2 (6 bases). The CDR3 loop spans 15 amino acids. Germline CDR1 reads MNHEY; CDR2 reads SVGAGI. V gave up 6 bases and J gave up 0 bases, with 15 bases separating them.

The chain uses TRBV6-5 and TRBJ1-4, with TRBD1 identical over 7 bases. Trimming cost V 6 bases and J 10 bases; bases outside gene matches: 2. The CDR3 has 11 amino acids. CDR1 is MNHEY and CDR2 is SVGAGI in the germline V gene. The chain's CDR3 is CASSPGGKLFF. In DNA form, the CDR3 reads TGTGCCAGCAGCCCAGGGGGAAAACTGTTTTTT.

The V call is TRBV5-1, the J call TRBJ2-1; 7 bases map to TRBD1. Germline loops: CDR1 SGHRS, CDR2 YFSETQ. The CDR3 covers 15 residues. V lost 0 bases and J lost 0; bases outside the gene matches: 0. This CDR3 reads CASSLGDSSYNEQFF. The DNA of the CDR3 is TGCGCCAGCAGCTTGGGGGACAGCTCCTACAATGAGCAGTTCTTC.

The chain combines TRBV6-1 with TRBJ2-3, with 10 bases fitting TRBD2. Trimming at V came to 7 bases and at J to 5 bases, leaving 9 bases not matched to a gene. Germline loops: CDR1 MNHNS, CDR2 SASEGT. This CDR3 spans 15 amino acids. The CDR3 DNA reads TGTGCCAGCACCCTACTAGCGGGGATCCAAGATACGCAGTATTTT. Translated: CASTLLAGIQDTQYF.

This rearrangement joins TRBV6-6 to TRBJ2-3; 8 bases align to TRBD2. CDR1 and CDR2 from the germline V gene are MNHNY and SVGAGI (reference sequence). The CDR3 has 15 amino acids. The junction had 5 bases not matched to a gene; V was cut back by 0 bases and J by 6 bases. CDR3 sequence: CASSYSNGGGDTQYF. As DNA, the CDR3 is TGTGCCAGCAGTTACTCCAACGGGGGGGGCGATACGCAGTATTTT.

This clone was seen just once. An end of the junction differs from the germline gene, which may be a read error. Here the CDR3 reads CASSEGHTGASYEQYF. The CDR3 DNA sequence: TGTGCCAGCAGCGAAGGGCACACAGGGGCCTCCTACGAGCAGTACTTC. This sequence joins TRBV2 and TRBJ2-7; 7 nucleotides line up with TRBD1. Germline assignment: CDR1 SNHLY and CDR2 FYNNEI. The CDR3 length is 16 residues. Filled out from reference TRBV2 and TRBJ2-7, the complete variable domain reads EPEVTQTPSHQVTQMGQEVILRCVPISNHLYFYWYRQILGQKVEFLVSFYNNEISEKSEIFDDQFSVERPDGSNFTLKIRSTKLEDSAMYFCASSEGHTGASYEQYFGPGTRLTVT.

The CDR3 DNA is TGTGCCAGCAGCCCTGCTAGGGGGGGGGCAGAGGATGAGCAGTTCTTC. This sequence encodes CASSPARGGAEDEQFF. The V and J genes are TRBV4-2 and TRBJ2-1; the D gene is possibly TRBD2 (7 bases). CDR1 LGHNA and CDR2 YNFKEQ come from the germline V gene. V lost 4 bases to trimming and J lost 8 bases, with 21 bases between them. The CDR3 is 16 amino acids.

The rearrangement links TRBV11-2 to TRBJ2-5, with 11 bases lining up with TRBD2. The CDR3 is 16 amino acids. Germline CDR1 is SGHAT and CDR2 is FQNNGV. V trimming: 4 bases; J trimming: 2 bases; junction bases outside the gene matches: 6. This CDR3 reads CASSSGLAGLQETQYF. The CDR3 bases are TGTGCCAGCAGCTCTGGACTAGCGGGCCTGCAAGAGACCCAGTACTTC.

The V and J genes are TRBV15 and TRBJ1-5; 10 positions agree with TRBD1. V shed 5 bases and J 6 bases; nucleotides not matched to a gene: 7. The CDR3 sequence is 15 residues long. Germline CDR1 LNHNV, CDR2 YYDKDF (reference sequence). The CDR3 loop is CATSARQGASQPQHF. DNA for the CDR3: TGTGCCACCAGCGCCCGACAGGGGGCAAGTCAGCCCCAGCATTTT. The variable domain in full, completed from reference TRBV15 and TRBJ1-5, reads DAMVIQNPRYQVTQFGKPVTLSCSQTLNHNVMYWYQQKSSQAPKLLFHYYDKDFNNEADTPDNFQSRRPNTSFCFLDIRSPGLGDTAMYLCATSARQGASQPQHFGDGTRLSIL.

J is TRBJ2-6 and V is TRBV7-6; D unclear. The CDR3 totals 14 residues. CDR1 and CDR2 from the germline V gene are SGHVS and FNYEAQ. V dropped 4 bases and J dropped 12 bases, with 16 bases sitting between them. The CDR3 loop reads CASSSTIVESVLTF. As DNA, the CDR3 is TGTGCCAGCAGCTCCACAATAGTGGAGAGCGTCCTGACTTTC.

The chain links TRBV29-1 to TRBJ2-7, with 10 bases matching TRBD2. The CDR3 length is 15 residues. V shed 1 base, J shed 2 bases, and the junction held 5 bases outside the gene matches. Looked up from germline, CDR1 is SQVTM and CDR2 is ANQGSEA. Here the CDR3 reads CSVEGASGGPYEQYF. The DNA of the CDR3 is TGCAGCGTTGAAGGGGCTAGCGGGGGTCCCTACGAGCAGTACTTC.

The genes are TRBV15 and TRBJ2-2; D gene ambiguous. This CDR3 is built from 14 residues. V was clipped by 1 base and J by 3 bases, with 6 bases between them. CDR1 and CDR2 (germline): LNHNV, YYDKDF (reference sequence). The CDR3, as DNA: TGTGCCACCAGCAGAGTTCGGGACACCGGGGAGCTGTTTTTT. It is translated as CATSRVRDTGELFF.

This chain links TRBV5-6 with TRBJ2-1; 8 positions agree with TRBD1. The CDR3 has 16 amino acids. Germline CDR1 SGHDT, CDR2 YYEEEE. The trim removed 0 bases at V and 10 bases at J, leaving 12 bases unmatched. CDR3 residues: CASSLGAGTGTREQFF. CDR3 coding DNA: TGTGCCAGCAGCTTGGGAGCCGGGACAGGAACCAGAGAGCAGTTCTTC.